These T cell receptor beta chains were read from a single sample in a study of blood T cell repertoires in COVID-19. Produced via immunoSEQ multiplex PCR; TCRdb's table is partial and in-frame only. The table has about 350,000 clones, roughly 90% seen once. Source material: PBMCs or T cells enriched from blood (not recorded which). The receptors were gathered from a young woman who had been exposed to COVID-19. Each CDR3 is given with its conserved first and last residue. D genes are given only for firm matches. Not every row has a clone size; where given, it reads once, few, many or a size class.

clone_size	d_call	v_call	j_call	cdr3_aa	cdr3_nt
-	TRBD2	TRBV3-1/TRBV3-2	TRBJ2-1	CASSPTSGVNNEQFF	TGTGCCAGCAGCCCTACTAGCGGGGTAAACAATGAGCAGTTCTTC
-	-	TRBV28	TRBJ1-6	CASSEGGARGSPLHF	TGTGCCAGCAGCGAAGGGGGGGCGAGGGGTTCACCCCTCCACTTT
-	TRBD1	TRBV6-1	TRBJ1-5	CASSDVRRTGLNQPQHF	TGTGCCAGCAGTGATGTACGTAGGACAGGGCTAAATCAGCCCCAGCATTTT
-	TRBD2	TRBV7-9	TRBJ2-7	CASSLRRLAGGNSYEQYF	TGTGCCAGCAGCTTACGTCGACTAGCGGGAGGTAACTCCTACGAGCAGTACTTC
-	TRBD1	TRBV6-5	TRBJ1-1	CASSRGQGLPEAFF	TGTGCCAGCAGCCGCGGACAGGGTTTGCCTGAAGCTTTCTTT
-	TRBD1	TRBV5-1	TRBJ1-5	CASSGDSPGNQPQHF	TGCGCCAGCAGCGGGGACAGCCCAGGCAATCAGCCCCAGCATTTT
-	-	TRBV6-5	TRBJ2-5	CASSYSGGTEETQYF	TGTGCCAGCAGTTACTCCGGAGGGACCGAAGAGACCCAGTACTTC
-	-	TRBV2	TRBJ2-4	CASSESEGMDIQYF	TGTGCCAGCAGTGAATCGGAGGGGATGGACATTCAGTACTTC
-	TRBD1	TRBV28	TRBJ2-7	CASSLGTGVFYEQYF	TGTGCCAGCAGTTTAGGGACAGGCGTATTCTACGAGCAGTACTTC
-	TRBD1	TRBV4-1	TRBJ2-5	CASSQDSGRGRETQYF	TGCGCCAGCAGCCAAGATAGTGGCAGGGGGCGTGAGACCCAGTACTTC
-	-	TRBV19	TRBJ2-7	CASRPNGVSYEQYF	TGTGCCAGTAGACCGAACGGGGTCTCCTACGAGCAGTACTTC
-	TRBD2	TRBV7-3	TRBJ2-1	CASSTRLAGPSDEQFF	TGTGCCAGCAGCACCCGACTAGCGGGCCCCTCGGATGAGCAGTTCTTC
-	-	TRBV7-8	TRBJ1-5	CASSFLENQPQHF	TGTGCCAGCAGCTTTTTGGAGAATCAGCCCCAGCATTTT
-	-	TRBV7-3	TRBJ2-2	CASSLIVAGELFF	TGTGCCAGCAGCTTAATAGTTGCCGGGGAGCTGTTTTTT
-	-	TRBV28	TRBJ1-1	CASSLDRNTEAFF	TGTGCCAGCAGTTTAGACAGAAACACTGAAGCTTTCTTT
-	-	TRBV12-1	TRBJ2-5	CASSSPGTGDETQYF	TGTGCCAGCAGCTCTCCCGGGACAGGGGATGAGACCCAGTACTTC
once	TRBD2	TRBV12-3/TRBV12-4	TRBJ2-7	CASSLSGRGEQYF	TGTGCCAGCAGTCTCAGCGGGAGAGGCGAGCAGTACTTC
-	TRBD1	TRBV28	TRBJ1-2	CASSLAGGHGYTF	TGTGCCAGCAGTTTAGCAGGGGGCCATGGCTACACCTTC
-	-	TRBV25-1	TRBJ2-1	CASSELRGSNEQFF	TGTGCCAGCAGTGAACTTCGCGGATCCAATGAGCAGTTCTTC
-	TRBD2	TRBV5-1	TRBJ2-7	CASSLGREGSYEQYF	TGCGCCAGCAGCTTGGGGCGGGAGGGCTCCTACGAGCAGTACTTC
-	-	TRBV11-1	TRBJ2-7	CASSQDYASYEQYF	TGTGCCAGCAGCCAGGACTACGCCTCCTACGAGCAGTACTTC
-	-	TRBV2	TRBJ2-2	CARRPGTGELFF	TGTGCCAGGCGGCCTGGGACCGGGGAGCTGTTTTTT
-	TRBD1	TRBV29-1	TRBJ2-1	CSVEIRDRGVDEQFF	TGCAGCGTTGAAATTCGGGACAGGGGAGTGGATGAGCAGTTCTTC
-	TRBD2	TRBV7-9	TRBJ2-1	CASGSLAGYNEQFF	TGTGCCAGCGGGAGCCTAGCGGGTTACAATGAGCAGTTCTTC
-	TRBD1	TRBV7-6	TRBJ1-1	CASSLVTGAFAEAFF	TGTGCCAGCAGCTTAGTTACAGGGGCGTTTGCTGAAGCTTTCTTT
-	-	TRBV6-2/TRBV6-3	TRBJ2-5	CASSNLGAETQYF	TGTGCCAGCAGTAATTTAGGGGCGGAGACCCAGTACTTC
-	-	TRBV18	TRBJ1-3	CASSAGTSSGNTIYF	TGTGCCAGCTCAGCCGGTACTAGCTCTGGAAACACCATATATTTT
few	-	TRBV6-5	TRBJ1-5	CASSYSAGGNQPQHF	TGTGCCAGCAGTTACTCAGCAGGGGGCAATCAGCCCCAGCATTTT
-	-	TRBV5-4	TRBJ1-6	CASSLDFNSPLHF	TGTGCCAGCAGCTTGGACTTTAATTCACCCCTCCACTTT
once	-	TRBV28	TRBJ1-5	CASGQDSNQPQHF	TGTGCCAGCGGGCAGGATAGCAATCAGCCCCAGCATTTT
-	TRBD1	TRBV7-9	TRBJ1-3	CASWPLQGPGNTIYF	TGTGCCAGCTGGCCATTACAGGGGCCTGGAAACACCATATATTTT
-	TRBD1	TRBV7-8	TRBJ2-1	CASSLGRTGLRNEQFF	TGTGCCAGCAGCTTAGGTAGGACAGGCCTTCGGAATGAGCAGTTCTTC
-	TRBD1	TRBV27	TRBJ1-3	CASSYTGVLSGNTIYF	TGTGCCAGCAGTTATACAGGGGTTCTCTCTGGAAACACCATATATTTT
-	-	TRBV21-1	TRBJ2-7	CASSKPPLSSRAYEQYF	TGTGCCAGCAGCAAACCCCCCCTATCGTCGAGGGCCTACGAGCAGTACTTC
-	TRBD1	TRBV28	TRBJ2-5	CASSPSGTEETQYF	TGTGCCAGCAGTCCGTCCGGGACAGAAGAGACCCAGTACTTC
-	TRBD1	TRBV7-8	TRBJ1-5	CASSPMEAGGRNQPQHF	TGTGCCAGCAGCCCCATGGAGGCAGGGGGCCGGAATCAGCCCCAGCATTTT
few	TRBD2	TRBV19	TRBJ2-7	CASSIAAGGAYEQYF	TGTGCCAGTAGTATAGCGGCGGGAGGCGCCTACGAGCAGTACTTC
-	-	TRBV10-1	TRBJ2-2	CASSEYSSTGELFF	TGCGCCAGCAGTGAGTACTCTTCCACCGGGGAGCTGTTTTTT
-	-	TRBV7-3	TRBJ1-1	CASSLGLGAEAFF	TGTGCCAGCAGCTTAGGACTGGGCGCTGAAGCTTTCTTT
-	TRBD1	TRBV10-2	TRBJ2-2	CASRPGQGNTGELFF	TGCGCCAGCCGCCCGGGACAGGGGAACACCGGGGAGCTGTTTTTT
once	TRBD1	TRBV5-1	TRBJ2-7	CASSIGTGAGAYEQYF	TGCGCCAGCAGCATAGGAACAGGGGCTGGGGCCTACGAGCAGTACTTC